This TCR beta chain comes out of a study of Ad26.COV2.S vaccination and SARS-CoV-2 variants. About the study: The donor belonged to the COV1001 Ad26.COV2.S trial arm. Findings and limits, study-wide: There was a possibility that the TCR breadth and depth analyses underestimated total T cell responses. Breadth, reportedly substantial, characterized the spike-specific CD8+ and CD4+ T cell responses after vaccination.

Only one count was recorded for this clone. Its antigen is currently unknown. Specified treatment: some 19 received Ad26.COV2.S at low or high dose, single or two shots; about 5 received placebo; per-sample allocation not given. Sampling occurred on day 63 after the first vaccine or placebo injection. Libraries were prepared by immunoSEQ multiplex PCR; TCRdb keeps only in-frame clonotypes and omits some of them. Of roughly 350,000 clones listed, around nine tenths are singletons. V shed 6 bases and J shed 0 bases, with 8 bases lying between them. Germline V gene sequence: CDR1 LNHDA, CDR2 SQIVND (reference sequence). CDR3 length: 13 amino acids.

Sequencing used peripheral blood, obtained in a trial of Ad26.COV2.S vaccine versus placebo. The sequence was obtained from a person between 18 and 59 years old who received the Ad26.COV2.S COVID-19 vaccine or a placebo. This chain joins TRBV19 and TRBJ1-2, with D hard to call. CDR3 protein: CASRLSPNYGYTF. Written as DNA, the CDR3 is TGTGCCAGTAGGCTGAGTCCTAACTATGGCTACACCTTC.